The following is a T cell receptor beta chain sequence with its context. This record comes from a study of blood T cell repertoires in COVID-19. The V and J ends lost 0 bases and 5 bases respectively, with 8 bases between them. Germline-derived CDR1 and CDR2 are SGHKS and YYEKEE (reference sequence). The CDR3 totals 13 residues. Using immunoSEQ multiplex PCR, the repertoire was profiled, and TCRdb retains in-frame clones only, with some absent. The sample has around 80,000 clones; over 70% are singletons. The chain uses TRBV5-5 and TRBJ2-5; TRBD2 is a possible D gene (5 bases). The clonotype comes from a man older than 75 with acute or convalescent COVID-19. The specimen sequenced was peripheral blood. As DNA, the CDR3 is TGTGCCAGCAGCTTGGCGGGGTATGAGACCCAGTACTTC. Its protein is CASSLAGYETQYF. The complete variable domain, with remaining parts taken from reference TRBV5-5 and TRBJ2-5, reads DAGVTQSPTHLIKTRGQQVTLRCSPISGHKSVSWYQQVLGQGPQFIFQYYEKEERGRGNFPDRFSARQFPNYSSELNVNALLLGDSALYLCASSLAGYETQYFGPGTRLLVL.